This T cell receptor beta chain was documented in a study of regulatory T cells in long-lasting Graves disease. iRepertoire HTBI primers and Arm-PCR of CDR3 regions built TCR beta libraries. TCRdb itself ran the multiplex PCR reads through MiXCR, one entry per CDR3 protein. The sample has hundreds of thousands of distinct CDR3 sequences; roughly 30% are singletons. The CDR3 totals 14 residues. The V end lost 7 bases, the J end lost 0 bases, and 9 bases lay between the germline ends. Germline V CDR1 and CDR2: SEHNR, FQNEAQ (reference sequence). Time point meaning: persistent/refractory GD, antithyroid drugs over 5 years with positive TRAb. PBMC-extracted RNA yielded the TCR library.

The chain recombines TRBV7-9 with TRBJ1-4; no clear D. The sequences come from peripheral blood mononuclear cells (PBMCs), collected when the disease was refractory, from a patient treated with antithyroid drugs. This TCR came from a female donor with Graves disease. The CDR3 loop is CASTVMATNEKLFF. CDR3 DNA sequence: TGTGCCAGCACAGTCATGGCAACTAATGAAAAACTGTTTTTT.